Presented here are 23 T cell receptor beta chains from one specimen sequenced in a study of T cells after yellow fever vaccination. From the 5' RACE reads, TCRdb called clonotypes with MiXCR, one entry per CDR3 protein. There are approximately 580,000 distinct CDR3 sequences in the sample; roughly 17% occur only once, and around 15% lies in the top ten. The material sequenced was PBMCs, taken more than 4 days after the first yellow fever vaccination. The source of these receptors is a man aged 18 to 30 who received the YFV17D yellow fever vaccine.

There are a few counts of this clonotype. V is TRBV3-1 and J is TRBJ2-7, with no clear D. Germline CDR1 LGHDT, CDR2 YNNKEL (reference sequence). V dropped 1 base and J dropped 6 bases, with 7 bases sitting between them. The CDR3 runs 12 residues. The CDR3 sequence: CASSQVRSEQYF. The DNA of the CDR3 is TGTGCCAGCAGCCAAGTAAGGAGCGAGCAGTACTTC.

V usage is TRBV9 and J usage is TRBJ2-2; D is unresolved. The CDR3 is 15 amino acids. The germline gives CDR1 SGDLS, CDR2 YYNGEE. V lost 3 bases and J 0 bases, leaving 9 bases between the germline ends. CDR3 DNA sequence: TGTGCCAGCAGCGACCGGGCTACGAACACCGGGGAGCTGTTTTTT. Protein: CASSDRATNTGELFF.

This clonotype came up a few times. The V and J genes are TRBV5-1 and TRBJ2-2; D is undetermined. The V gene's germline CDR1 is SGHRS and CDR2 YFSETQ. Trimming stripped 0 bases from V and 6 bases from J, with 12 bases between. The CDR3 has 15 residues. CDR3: CASSLAGQRAGELFF. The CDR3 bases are TGCGCCAGCAGCTTGGCGGGCCAACGGGCCGGGGAGCTGTTTTTT. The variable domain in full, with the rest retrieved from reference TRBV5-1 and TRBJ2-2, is KAGVTQTPRYLIKTRGQQVTLSCSPISGHRSVSWYQQTPGQGLQFLFEYFSETQRNKGNFPGRFSGRQFSNSRSEMNVSTLELGDSALYLCASSLAGQRAGELFFGEGSRLTVL.

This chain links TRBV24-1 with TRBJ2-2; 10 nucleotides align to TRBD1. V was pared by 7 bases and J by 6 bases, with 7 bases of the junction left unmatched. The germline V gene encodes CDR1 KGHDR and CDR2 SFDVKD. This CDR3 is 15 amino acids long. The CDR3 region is CATRYGTGASGELFF. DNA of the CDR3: TGTGCCACCAGATATGGGACAGGGGCCTCCGGGGAGCTGTTTTTT.

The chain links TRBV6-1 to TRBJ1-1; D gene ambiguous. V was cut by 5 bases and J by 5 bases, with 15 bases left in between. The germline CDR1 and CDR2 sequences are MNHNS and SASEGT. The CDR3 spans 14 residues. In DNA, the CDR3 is TGTGCCAGCAGTCCCCTTCTATCGGGAACTGAAGCTTTCTTT. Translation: CASSPLLSGTEAFF.

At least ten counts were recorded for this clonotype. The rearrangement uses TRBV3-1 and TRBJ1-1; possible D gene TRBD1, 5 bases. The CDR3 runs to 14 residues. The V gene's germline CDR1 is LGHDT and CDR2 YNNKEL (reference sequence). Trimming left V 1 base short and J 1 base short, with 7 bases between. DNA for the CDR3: TGTGCCAGCAGCCAAGTGGGGGGGAACACTGAAGCTTTCTTT. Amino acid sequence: CASSQVGGNTEAFF. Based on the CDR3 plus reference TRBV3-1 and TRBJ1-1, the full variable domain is DTAVSQTPKYLVTQMGNDKSIKCEQNLGHDTMYWYKQDSKKFLKIMFSYNNKELIINETVPNRFSPKSPDKAHLNLHINSLELGDSAVYFCASSQVGGNTEAFFGQGTRLTVV.

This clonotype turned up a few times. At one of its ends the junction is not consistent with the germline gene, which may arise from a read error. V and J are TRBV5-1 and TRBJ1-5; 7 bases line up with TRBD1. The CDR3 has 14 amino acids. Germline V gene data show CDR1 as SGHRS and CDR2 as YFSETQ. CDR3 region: CASSLVGGGQPQHF. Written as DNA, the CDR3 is TGCGCTAGCAGCTTGGTAGGGGGCGGTCAGCCCCAGCATTTT.

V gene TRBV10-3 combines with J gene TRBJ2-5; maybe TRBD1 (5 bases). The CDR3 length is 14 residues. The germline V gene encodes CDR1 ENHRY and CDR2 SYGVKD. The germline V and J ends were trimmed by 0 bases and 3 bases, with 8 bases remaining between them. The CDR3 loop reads CAISESTGKETQYF. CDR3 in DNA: TGTGCCATCAGTGAGTCAACAGGAAAAGAGACCCAGTACTTC.

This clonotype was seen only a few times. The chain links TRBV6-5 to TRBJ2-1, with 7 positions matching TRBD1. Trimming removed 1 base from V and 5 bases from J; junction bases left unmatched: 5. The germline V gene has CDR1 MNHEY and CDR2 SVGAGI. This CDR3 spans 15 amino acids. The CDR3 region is CASSYYQGDNNEQFF. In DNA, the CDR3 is TGTGCCAGCAGTTACTATCAGGGGGATAACAATGAGCAGTTCTTC.

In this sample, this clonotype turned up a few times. As DNA, the CDR3 is TGTGCCAGCAGCGCCCGACAGGGTGTGGCCAAAAACATTCAGTACTTC. Translation gives CASSARQGVAKNIQYF. The chain couples TRBV14 to TRBJ2-4, with 7 bases that match TRBD1. Losses at the gene ends were 5 bases for V and 1 base for J; bases not matched to a gene: 8. This CDR3 comprises 16 residues. Germline V gene sequence: CDR1 SGHDN, CDR2 FVKESK. Drawing the rest from reference TRBV14 and TRBJ2-4, the complete variable domain is EAGVTQFPSHSVIEKGQTVTLRCDPISGHDNLYWYRRVMGKEIKFLLHFVKESKQDESGMPNNRFLAERTGGTYSTLKVQPAELEDSGVYFCASSARQGVAKNIQYFGAGTRLSVL.

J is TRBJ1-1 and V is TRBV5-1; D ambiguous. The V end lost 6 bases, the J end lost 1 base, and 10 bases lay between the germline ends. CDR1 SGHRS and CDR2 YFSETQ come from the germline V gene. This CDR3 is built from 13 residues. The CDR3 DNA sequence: TGCGCCAGCACCCTCGGTACGAACACTGAAGCTTTCTTT. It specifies CASTLGTNTEAFF.

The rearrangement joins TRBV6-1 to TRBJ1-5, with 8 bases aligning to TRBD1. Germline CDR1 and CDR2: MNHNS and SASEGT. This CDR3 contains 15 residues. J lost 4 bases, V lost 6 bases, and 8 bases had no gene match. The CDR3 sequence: CASSNRGAGNQPQHF. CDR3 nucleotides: TGTGCCAGCAGCAACAGGGGGGCCGGGAATCAGCCCCAGCATTTT.

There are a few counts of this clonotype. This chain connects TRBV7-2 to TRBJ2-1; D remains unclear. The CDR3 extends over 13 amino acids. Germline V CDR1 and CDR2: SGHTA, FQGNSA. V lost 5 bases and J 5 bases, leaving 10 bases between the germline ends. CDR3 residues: CASSHGPNNEQFF. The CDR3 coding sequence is TGTGCCAGCAGCCACGGACCTAACAATGAGCAGTTCTTC. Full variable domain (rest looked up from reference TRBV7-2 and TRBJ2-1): GAGVSQSPSNKVTEKGKDVELRCDPISGHTALYWYRQSLGQGLEFLIYFQGNSAPDKSGLPSDRFSAERTGGSVSTLTIQRTQQEDSAVYLCASSHGPNNEQFFGPGTRLTVL.

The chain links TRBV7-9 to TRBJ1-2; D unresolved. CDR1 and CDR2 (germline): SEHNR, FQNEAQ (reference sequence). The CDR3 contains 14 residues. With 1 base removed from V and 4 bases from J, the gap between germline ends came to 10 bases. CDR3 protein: CASSLEAVGYGYTF. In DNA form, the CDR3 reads TGTGCCAGCAGCTTAGAGGCAGTAGGCTATGGCTACACCTTC.

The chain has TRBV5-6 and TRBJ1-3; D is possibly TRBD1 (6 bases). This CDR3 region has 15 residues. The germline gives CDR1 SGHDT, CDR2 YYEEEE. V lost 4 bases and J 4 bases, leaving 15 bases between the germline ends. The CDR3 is CASSPGPGAGNTIYF. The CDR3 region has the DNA TGTGCCAGCAGCCCAGGTCCGGGGGCAGGAAACACCATATATTTT.

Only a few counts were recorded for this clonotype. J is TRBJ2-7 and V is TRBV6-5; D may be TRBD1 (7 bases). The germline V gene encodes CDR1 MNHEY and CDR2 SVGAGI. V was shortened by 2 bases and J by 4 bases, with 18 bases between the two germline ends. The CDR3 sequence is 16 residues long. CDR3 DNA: TGTGCCAGCAGTTACGGGGGGACAGTTTATTTGTACGAGCAGTACTTC. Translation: CASSYGGTVYLYEQYF.

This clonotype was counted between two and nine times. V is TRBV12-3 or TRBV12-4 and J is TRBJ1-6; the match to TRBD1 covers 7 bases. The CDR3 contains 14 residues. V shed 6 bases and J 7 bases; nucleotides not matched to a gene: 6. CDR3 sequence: CASRAGTENSPLHF. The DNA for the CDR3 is TGTGCCAGCAGAGCCGGGACAGAAAATTCACCCCTCCACTTT.

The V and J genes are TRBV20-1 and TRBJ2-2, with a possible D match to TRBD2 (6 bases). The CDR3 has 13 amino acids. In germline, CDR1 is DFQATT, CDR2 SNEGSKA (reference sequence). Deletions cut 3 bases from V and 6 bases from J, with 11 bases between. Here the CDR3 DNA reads TGCAGTGCTAGCGAGCGCGGGGCCGGGGAGCTGTTTTTT. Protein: CSASERGAGELFF.

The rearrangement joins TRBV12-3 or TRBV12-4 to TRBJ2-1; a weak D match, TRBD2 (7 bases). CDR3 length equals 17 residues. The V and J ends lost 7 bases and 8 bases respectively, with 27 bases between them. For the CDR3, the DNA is TGTGCCAGCACCTCCCCCAACCTCCTAGGGGGAGGGGATGAGCAGTTCTTC. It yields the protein CASTSPNLLGGGDEQFF.

For the CDR3, the DNA is TGTGCCAGCTCGGACGGGACAGGGGACGAAAAACTGTTTTTT. Translation: CASSDGTGDEKLFF. The chain has TRBV6-1 and TRBJ1-4; 10 bases map to TRBD1. The trim removed 8 bases at V and 8 bases at J, leaving 8 bases unmatched. The length of the CDR3 is 14 residues. CDR1 and CDR2 from the germline V gene are MNHNS and SASEGT.

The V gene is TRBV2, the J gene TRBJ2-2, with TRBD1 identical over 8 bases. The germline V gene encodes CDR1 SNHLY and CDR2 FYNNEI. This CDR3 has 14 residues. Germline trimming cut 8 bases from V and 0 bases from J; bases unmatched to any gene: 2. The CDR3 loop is CASGQGANTGELFF. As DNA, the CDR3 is TGTGCCAGCGGACAGGGCGCGAACACCGGGGAGCTGTTTTTT. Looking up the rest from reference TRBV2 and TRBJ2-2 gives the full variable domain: EPEVTQTPSHQVTQMGQEVILRCVPISNHLYFYWYRQILGQKVEFLVSFYNNEISEKSEIFDDQFSVERPDGSNFTLKIRSTKLEDSAMYFCASGQGANTGELFFGEGSRLTVL.

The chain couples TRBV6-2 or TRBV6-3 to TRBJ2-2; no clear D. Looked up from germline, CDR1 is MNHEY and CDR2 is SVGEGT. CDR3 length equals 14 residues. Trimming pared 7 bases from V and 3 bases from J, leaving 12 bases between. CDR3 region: CASTYLDDTGELFF. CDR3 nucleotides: TGTGCCAGCACCTACCTGGATGACACCGGGGAGCTGTTTTTT.

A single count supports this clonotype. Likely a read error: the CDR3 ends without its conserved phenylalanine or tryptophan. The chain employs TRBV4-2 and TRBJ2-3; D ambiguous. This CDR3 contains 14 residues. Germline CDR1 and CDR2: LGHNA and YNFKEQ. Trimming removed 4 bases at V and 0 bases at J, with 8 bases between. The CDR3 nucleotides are TGTGCCAGCAGCCCCATGACTAGCACAGATACGCAGTATTCT. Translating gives CASSPMTSTDTQYS.